This TCR beta chain came from a study of beta chain features in type 1 diabetes. Background on the study: The examined sorted cells totaled 107,917,701 across samples.

Trimming removed 2 bases from V and 4 bases from J, with 8 bases in between. Germline loops: CDR1 KGHSH, CDR2 LQKENI. There are 13 residues in the CDR3. Of note for this clone: The antigen remains undetermined.

Isolated RNA was reverse transcribed in full, so expressed TCRB transcripts were sequenced. There were 3.5 million to 4.5 million reads on average in the naive, central memory and regulatory T cell samples. The table came from immunoSEQ multiplex PCR; TCRdb's copy has only in-frame clones and leaves some out. The table has under 400,000 clones, roughly 12% seen once; the top ten hold about 0.01%. Overall study results and limits: Across patients, naive, central memory and Treg TCRB repertoires exhibited apparently greater similarity than was observed across healthy donors. TCRB CDR3s from Type 1 diabetes patients were moderately but significantly shorter in all four CD4+ subsets.

Stem cell-like memory, regulatory, central memory and naive CD4+ cells were sorted via CD45RO/CCR7/CD25/CD127/CD95/CD27. Sequencing was carried out using naive CD4+ T cells from blood. The rearrangement joins TRBV18 to TRBJ2-5, with D unresolved. The receptor comes from a young woman with type 1 diabetes. DNA for the CDR3: TGTGCCAGCTCACCAAGCCTGCCAGAGACCCAGTACTTC. As protein: CASSPSLPETQYF.